Following are 4 T cell receptor beta chains from one sample sequenced in a study of cytomegalovirus exposure and HLA in healthy donors. PCR primers comprised 60 Vbeta and 13 Jbeta primers. The table came from immunoSEQ multiplex PCR; TCRdb's copy has only in-frame clones and leaves some out. Among around 62,000 clones listed, 78% were seen once. Sequencing was performed on PBMCs. The origin of the receptors is a man between 40 and 49 years old in good health and CMV-seronegative.

This chain links TRBV7-6 with TRBJ1-1; 8 nucleotides match TRBD1. J was trimmed by 1 base and V by 5 bases; bases with no gene match: 9. This CDR3 region has 16 residues. Looked up from germline, CDR1 is SGHVS and CDR2 is FNYEAQ. CDR3 region: CASSPGVGQGNTEAFF. CDR3 in DNA: TGTGCCAGCAGCCCAGGGGTCGGACAGGGGAACACTGAAGCTTTCTTT.

This clone was detected a few times. The chain uses TRBV5-6 and TRBJ2-7; TRBD1 agrees at 7 bases. Germline V gives CDR1 SGHDT, CDR2 YYEEEE. J gave up 4 bases and V 1 base, and 8 bases lay outside the gene matches. The CDR3 totals 15 residues. CDR3 residues: CASSLPGTADYEQYF. The CDR3 bases are TGTGCCAGCAGCTTGCCCGGGACAGCAGATTACGAGCAGTACTTC.

The rearrangement uses TRBV5-4 and TRBJ2-2; 11 nucleotides match TRBD2. J lost 1 base, V lost 0 bases, and 2 bases had no gene match. Per germline, CDR1 SGHNT and CDR2 YYREEE (reference sequence). The length of the CDR3 is 17 residues. In DNA, the CDR3 is TGTGCCAGCAGCTTGGGAGGACTAGCGGGGAACACCGGGGAGCTGTTTTTT. Amino acid sequence: CASSLGGLAGNTGELFF.

CDR3 amino acids: CASRLGPDPLGLCEQYF. In DNA, the CDR3 is TGTGCAAGTCGCTTAGGGCCGGACCCACTAGGTTTATGCGAGCAGTACTTC. V gene TRBV12-2 combines with J gene TRBJ2-7; the table's TRBD2 call for D was not verified on the DNA. TRBV12-2 is assigned pseudogene status. The CDR3 is 17 residues long.